This entry lists 22 T cell receptor beta chains sequenced from one sample in a study of OX40 agonist ivuxolimab in advanced cancers. Libraries were prepared by immunoSEQ multiplex PCR; TCRdb keeps only in-frame clonotypes and omits some of them. The table lists some 49,000 clones, roughly 85% of them singletons. The input for sequencing was CD4+ or CD8+ T cells sorted from blood, taken in a trial of the OX40 agonist ivuxolimab. Receptor source: an adult with an advanced solid tumor such as melanoma, head and neck, liver or kidney cancer.

The rearrangement uses TRBV11-3 and TRBJ2-5, with D maybe TRBD2 (6 bases). The CDR3 extends over 15 amino acids. Germline CDR1 and CDR2: SGHNT and YENEEA. The ends were cut back, 0 bases at V and 2 bases at J, with 10 bases in the middle. The CDR3 bases are TGTGCCAGCAGCTTAGATTCCGGAGGGCAAGAGACCCAGTACTTC. It yields the protein CASSLDSGGQETQYF.

The chain uses TRBV10-3 and TRBJ1-1; tentative D call: TRBD1 (5 bases). Germline V lookup: CDR1 ENHRY, CDR2 SYGVKD. CDR3 length: 15 residues. V was cut by 1 base and J by 2 bases, with 11 bases left in between. The DNA for the CDR3 is TGTGCCATCAGTGAGTTGCAGGGAAGTAACACTGAAGCTTTCTTT. This encodes CAISELQGSNTEAFF.

The gene calls are TRBV6-5 and TRBJ2-1, with 8 bases aligning to TRBD2. The length of the CDR3 is 14 residues. V was pared by 2 bases and J by 5 bases, with 2 bases of the junction left unmatched. Germline CDR1 MNHEY, CDR2 SVGAGI. The CDR3 DNA reads as TGTGCCAGCAGTTACGGGCGGGGGGACAATGAGCAGTTCTTC. Protein: CASSYGRGDNEQFF.

This clone has more than one count but fewer than ten. The CDR3 protein is CASSLSGGPHEQYV. The CDR3 nucleotides are TGTGCCAGCAGTTTAAGCGGCGGTCCTCACGAGCAGTACGTC. J is TRBJ2-7 and V is TRBV27; possibly TRBD2 for D (5 bases). The CDR3 runs to 14 residues. CDR1 and CDR2 (germline): MNHEY, SMNVEV (reference sequence). V was pared by 2 bases and J by 5 bases, with 13 bases between.

The chain is built from TRBV4-3 and TRBJ2-7; D is perhaps TRBD1 (6 bases). Germline CDR1 reads LGHNA; CDR2 reads YSLEER. This CDR3 contains 14 residues. Deletions cut 1 base from V and 4 bases from J, with 11 bases between. The DNA for the CDR3 is TGCGCCAGCAGCCAAGCAGGGGTAGGTTACGAGCAGTACTTC. This codes for CASSQAGVGYEQYF.

The chain links TRBV7-9 to TRBJ1-2; D is uncertain. Trimming cost V 10 bases and J 10 bases, with 19 bases left between them. CDR1 is SEHNR and CDR2 is FQNEAQ in the germline V gene (reference sequence). The CDR3 has 12 residues. The CDR3 nucleotides read TGTGCCACCAACACTCGCCCTATGCCCTACACCTTC. Translating gives CATNTRPMPYTF.

The chain joins TRBV11-2 to TRBJ2-1; D remains ambiguous. V lost 2 bases to trimming and J lost 4 bases, with 6 bases between them. The CDR3 runs to 13 residues. Germline CDR1 is SGHAT and CDR2 is FQNNGV. CDR3 sequence (DNA): TGTGCCAGCAGCTTACAGGCTTACAATGAGCAGTTCTTC. Translated: CASSLQAYNEQFF.

The V gene is TRBV11-1, the J gene TRBJ2-3, with 11 bases aligning to TRBD1. The CDR3 totals 19 residues. Germline V gene data show CDR1 as SGHAT and CDR2 as FQDESV (reference sequence). Trimming at V came to 5 bases and at J to 0 bases, leaving 13 bases not matched to a gene. CDR3 in DNA: TGTGCCAGCAGCCCGGGGGGGGCGCGGGACAGGGGGAGCACAGATACGCAGTATTTT. This sequence encodes CASSPGGARDRGSTDTQYF.

The V and J genes are TRBV6-1 and TRBJ1-1, with a possible D match to TRBD1 (5 bases). The V end lost 4 bases, the J end lost 8 bases, and 11 bases lay between the germline ends. The CDR3 consists of 12 residues. CDR1 is MNHNS and CDR2 is SASEGT in the germline V gene. The CDR3, as DNA: TGTGCCAGCAGTGGCGGGACCGTCGAAGCTTTCTTT. Translating gives CASSGGTVEAFF.

The chain has TRBV5-6 and TRBJ2-1; D is ambiguous. Germline loops: CDR1 SGHDT, CDR2 YYEEEE. The CDR3 totals 12 residues. V lost 3 bases and J 5 bases, leaving 6 bases between the germline ends. The CDR3 nucleotides are TGTGCCAGCAGCTGGACGGACAATGAGCAGTTCTTC. It encodes CASSWTDNEQFF.

The chain carries TRBV9 and TRBJ1-1; possible D gene TRBD1, 6 bases. From germline, CDR1 is SGDLS and CDR2 YYNGEE. V lost 3 bases and J 0 bases, leaving 9 bases between the germline ends. The CDR3 loop spans 14 amino acids. The CDR3 is CASSAGGVNTEAFF. The CDR3 DNA reads TGTGCCAGCAGCGCGGGGGGCGTGAACACTGAAGCTTTCTTT.

V and J are TRBV27 and TRBJ2-2, with a possible D match to TRBD2 (5 bases). Germline-derived CDR1 and CDR2 are MNHEY and SMNVEV (reference sequence). V was shortened by 2 bases and J by 3 bases, with 7 bases between the two germline ends. CDR3 length equals 14 residues. CDR3 nucleotide sequence: TGTGCCAGCAGTTTAGCGGACTACACCGGGGAGCTGTTTTTT. The encoded protein is CASSLADYTGELFF.

This sequence joins TRBV5-6 and TRBJ2-2; D possibly corresponds to TRBD1 (6 bases). The CDR3 runs 15 residues. V lost 5 bases, J lost 5 bases, and 16 bases lay in between. Germline V gene sequence: CDR1 SGHDT, CDR2 YYEEEE. The DNA of the CDR3 is TGTGCCAGCAGTTACGTCAGGGGCGCGACCGGGGAGCTGTTTTTT. Protein product: CASSYVRGATGELFF.

V and J are TRBV28 and TRBJ1-1, with D unresolved. The CDR3 runs 13 residues. The ends were cut back, 3 bases at V and 8 bases at J, with 13 bases in the middle. Germline CDR1 and CDR2: MDHEN and SYDVKM. CDR3 in amino acids: CASSFTLSPEAFF. CDR3 nucleotide sequence: TGTGCCAGCAGTTTCACCCTCAGCCCGGAAGCTTTCTTT.

J is TRBJ1-1 and V is TRBV12-5; TRBD1 agrees at 11 bases. Unmatched junction bases numbered 13, after V lost 2 bases and J lost 5 bases. Per germline, CDR1 LGHNT and CDR2 FRNRAP. This CDR3 is 18 amino acids long. CDR3 nucleotide sequence: TGTGCTAGTGGTTTGAGCCGATCCGGGACAGGGGGTGATACTGAAGCTTTCTTT. It codes for CASGLSRSGTGGDTEAFF. The full variable domain, with the rest looked up from reference TRBV12-5 and TRBJ1-1, is DARVTQTPRHKVTEMGQEVTMRCQPILGHNTVFWYRQTMMQGLELLAYFRNRAPLDDSGMPKDRFSAEMPDATLATLKIQPSEPRDSAVYFCASGLSRSGTGGDTEAFFGQGTRLTVV.

The J gene is TRBJ2-1, the V gene TRBV27, with no clear D. Germline CDR1 MNHEY, CDR2 SMNVEV (reference sequence). The CDR3 spans 13 residues. Between the trimmed V and J ends, which lost 3 bases and 5 bases, there was a span of 8 bases. The DNA for the CDR3 is TGTGCCAGCAGTTTGCAGGTCCACAATGAGCAGTTCTTC. Amino acid sequence: CASSLQVHNEQFF.

The V call is TRBV7-9, the J call TRBJ1-4; TRBD1 might be the D (5 bases). From germline, CDR1 is SEHNR and CDR2 FQNEAQ (reference sequence). This CDR3 comprises 16 residues. Trimming cost V 5 bases and J 0 bases, with 13 bases left between them. Here the CDR3 DNA reads TGTGCCAGCAGCCCCGGGACGGCAGCAACTAATGAAAAACTGTTTTTT. This translates into CASSPGTAATNEKLFF.

V gene TRBV6-5 combines with J gene TRBJ2-5, with D possibly matching TRBD2 (7 bases). Trimming removed 2 bases from V and 7 bases from J, with 17 bases in between. CDR3 length: 15 amino acids. The V gene's germline CDR1 is MNHEY and CDR2 SVGAGI. CDR3 nucleotide sequence: TGTGCCAGCAGTTACCAACAGGGTGGCGGGGGGACCCAGTACTTC. Protein product: CASSYQQGGGGTQYF.

This clone has only a few counts. The genes are TRBV30 and TRBJ1-1, with D hard to call. There are 12 residues in the CDR3. V lost 4 bases and J lost 6, with 12 bases in between. Germline CDR1 and CDR2: GTSNPN and SVGIG (reference sequence). CDR3 in amino acids: CAWNAVASEAFF. The CDR3 nucleotides are TGTGCCTGGAACGCTGTTGCTTCTGAAGCTTTCTTT.

The chain is built from TRBV30 and TRBJ2-5; 12 nucleotides match TRBD1. The germline V gene encodes CDR1 GTSNPN and CDR2 SVGIG (reference sequence). With V trimmed by 8 bases and J by 2 bases, 12 bases remained unmatched. This CDR3 region has 16 residues. CDR3 in DNA: TGTGCCAGTCGTTACCGGGACAGGGGGCGTCAAGAGACCCAGTACTTC. It specifies CASRYRDRGRQETQYF.

The genes are TRBV19 and TRBJ1-1; D might be TRBD1 (5 bases). CDR3 length: 14 amino acids. The germline V and J ends were trimmed by 5 bases and 5 bases, with 15 bases remaining between them. Germline CDR1 and CDR2: LNHDA and SQIVND (reference sequence). This CDR3 reads CASSLGQGLTEAFF. The CDR3 nucleotides are TGTGCCAGTAGTCTGGGCCAGGGTTTGACTGAAGCTTTCTTT.

The CDR3 protein is CASSVYAGGTEAFF. Written as DNA, the CDR3 is TGTGCCAGCAGCGTATACGCAGGGGGGACTGAAGCTTTCTTT. The chain uses TRBV9 and TRBJ1-1, with 7 bases lining up with TRBD1. Germline CDR1 and CDR2: SGDLS and YYNGEE. V was clipped by 1 base and J by 5 bases; unmatched bases: 5. The CDR3 consists of 14 residues.